A single T cell receptor (beta chain) is shown here with its context. Its antigen remains unknown. For repertoire sequencing, the TCR beta CDR3 regions were amplified from RNA transcripts. HTBI-primed first-round RT-PCR preceded second-round multiplex PCR. TCRdb used MiXCR to reprocess the multiplex PCR reads, holding one entry per CDR3 protein. The sample has about 740,000 distinct CDR3 sequences, about 44% seen once. The data were taken from a study of Graves' ophthalmopathy and Graves' hyperthyroidism. General observations from the study: Also, most clonotypes expanded in the thyroid above 0.001 frequency appeared in blood.

Trimming stripped 6 bases from V and 7 bases from J, with 24 bases between. CDR1 SNHLY and CDR2 FYNNEI come from the germline V gene. CDR3 length: 16 amino acids. The rearrangement joins TRBV2 to TRBJ2-5; D tentatively fits TRBD1 or TRBD2 (6 bases each). This TCR derives from an adult man with Graves' ophthalmopathy. What was sequenced was peripheral blood. The CDR3 loop is CASSSRVGGLLGTQYF. In nucleotides, the CDR3 is TGTGCCAGCAGCTCGCGCGTAGGGGGGCTTCTAGGGACCCAGTACTTC.